These 29 T cell receptor beta chains were sequenced from one sample in a study of cytomegalovirus exposure and HLA in healthy donors. PCR was performed using 60 Vbeta and 13 Jbeta primers. Generated by immunoSEQ multiplex PCR, the TCRdb table keeps only in-frame clones and is missing some. The table includes 70,000 or so clones, about 84% detected once. The specimen sequenced was PBMCs. Receptors were obtained from a man younger than 35 in good health and CMV-seropositive.

V and J are TRBV15 and TRBJ1-5, with D uncertain. The CDR3 is 14 amino acids. V was shortened by 3 bases and J by 5 bases, with 11 bases between the two germline ends. Germline V gene data show CDR1 as LNHNV and CDR2 as YYDKDF (reference sequence). CDR3 nucleotide sequence: TGTGCCACCAGCAGGCCGGGGTGGGATCAGCCCCAGCATTTT. Residues: CATSRPGWDQPQHF.

This clone was seen more than once but under ten times. The chain combines TRBV29-1 with TRBJ2-3, with 13 positions matching TRBD2. V trimming: 7 bases; J trimming: 2 bases; junction bases outside the gene matches: 6. CDR3 length: 15 residues. Germline-derived CDR1 and CDR2 are SQVTM and ANQGSEA. The DNA for the CDR3 is TGCAGCGCCGCACTAGCGGGGGGGGTCACAGATACGCAGTATTTT. Its translation: CSAALAGGVTDTQYF.

CDR3: CAWRRVQLIQYF. The CDR3 DNA reads TGTGCCTGGAGGAGGGTCCAACTGATCCAGTACTTC. This chain uses TRBV30 with TRBJ2-5; D is possibly TRBD2 (5 bases). CDR3 size: 12 residues. Trimming pared 3 bases from V and 10 bases from J, leaving 15 bases between. Germline V gene sequence: CDR1 GTSNPN, CDR2 SVGIG (reference sequence).

The chain uses TRBV6-1 and TRBJ2-1; TRBD2 agrees at 12 bases. The CDR3 runs 14 residues. Germline CDR1 reads MNHNS; CDR2 reads SASEGT. After removal of 3 bases from V and 9 bases from J, the junction contained 3 bases not matched to a gene. The CDR3, as DNA: TGTGCCAGCAGTGAGCCTAGCGGGAGGGGTGAGCAGTTCTTC. Its translation is CASSEPSGRGEQFF.

This clone has only a few counts. The CDR3 region is CASSESGGGATQYF. CDR3 nucleotides: TGCGCCAGCAGTGAATCAGGAGGGGGGGCTACGCAGTATTTT. The rearrangement uses TRBV10-2 and TRBJ2-3, with a possible D match to TRBD2 (7 bases). Trimming shortened V by 3 bases and J by 8 bases, and 15 bases separated the two germline ends. CDR1 is WSHSY and CDR2 is SAAADI in the germline V gene. The CDR3 is made up of 14 amino acids.

The V and J genes are TRBV30 and TRBJ2-3; 7 bases align to TRBD2. The germline V gene has CDR1 GTSNPN and CDR2 SVGIG (reference sequence). J was trimmed by 6 bases and V by 4 bases; bases with no gene match: 10. This CDR3 comprises 14 residues. Written as DNA, the CDR3 is TGTGCCTGGACCCCCTTGGGGGGGACGGATACGCAGTATTTT. It codes for CAWTPLGGTDTQYF.

This clone was counted only a few times. This chain uses TRBV2 with TRBJ2-1, with D possibly TRBD2 on 5 matching bases. The CDR3 is made up of 16 amino acids. CDR1 and CDR2 from the germline V gene are SNHLY and FYNNEI. The germline V and J ends were trimmed by 3 bases and 8 bases, with 20 bases remaining between them. The chain's CDR3 is CASSDQLILVFDEQFF. As DNA, the CDR3 is TGTGCCAGCAGTGACCAGCTAATACTAGTTTTCGATGAGCAGTTCTTC.

V gene TRBV30 combines with J gene TRBJ2-5, with D tentatively TRBD2 (6 bases). Germline V lookup: CDR1 GTSNPN, CDR2 SVGIG (reference sequence). V was trimmed by 2 bases and J by 4 bases, leaving 17 bases between them. The CDR3 is made up of 15 amino acids. For the CDR3, the DNA is TGTGCCTGGAGTCCCCCTGCGGGGCGGGGAGAGACCCAGTACTTC. Its protein product is CAWSPPAGRGETQYF.

V gene TRBV29-1 combines with J gene TRBJ2-3, with D tentatively TRBD1 (6 bases). The CDR3 runs 16 residues. The V gene's germline CDR1 is SQVTM and CDR2 ANQGSEA. V was trimmed by 5 bases and J by 0 bases, leaving 18 bases between them. The CDR3 here is CSVFRDTAPSTDTQYF. The CDR3, as DNA: TGCAGCGTTTTCCGGGACACGGCCCCTAGCACAGATACGCAGTATTTT.

The sample holds one count of this clone. This chain connects TRBV30 to TRBJ1-4, with 7 bases that match TRBD1. Germline V lookup: CDR1 GTSNPN, CDR2 SVGIG (reference sequence). V gave up 3 bases and J gave up 0 bases; unmatched junction bases: 1. The CDR3 consists of 14 residues. CDR3 sequence reads: CAWSGQATNEKLFF. The CDR3 coding sequence is TGTGCCTGGAGCGGACAGGCAACTAATGAAAAACTGTTTTTT.

J is TRBJ2-3 and V is TRBV10-3, with TRBD2 matching 10 bases. J was trimmed by 2 bases and V by 7 bases; bases with no gene match: 6. CDR3 length: 15 residues. CDR1 and CDR2 from the germline V gene are ENHRY and SYGVKD. The CDR3 loop reads CAIKAGGRPTDTQYF. The CDR3 DNA reads TGTGCCATCAAAGCGGGGGGGCGCCCCACAGATACGCAGTATTTT.

The chain uses TRBV27 and TRBJ1-3; 8 nucleotides agree with TRBD1. The CDR3 length is 14 residues. Germline V gene lookup returns CDR1 MNHEY and CDR2 SMNVEV (reference sequence). V gave up 6 bases and J gave up 4 bases; unmatched junction bases: 5. The CDR3 loop reads CASRRTGSGNTIYF. The CDR3 nucleotides are TGTGCCAGCAGGAGGACAGGGTCAGGAAACACCATATATTTT.

As DNA, the CDR3 is TGCGCCAGCTCCCTCGACGGAGACACTGAAGCTTTCTTT. This gives the protein CASSLDGDTEAFF. This sequence joins TRBV5-1 and TRBJ1-1, with D unresolved. The germline V gene has CDR1 SGHRS and CDR2 YFSETQ. Trimming stripped 7 bases from V and 3 bases from J, with 13 bases between. The CDR3 is 13 amino acids.

This chain connects TRBV18 to TRBJ1-1; no clear D. The V gene's germline CDR1 is KGHSH and CDR2 LQKENI. This CDR3 has 13 residues. Trimming stripped 2 bases from V and 1 base from J, with 5 bases between. CDR3 nucleotide sequence: TGTGCCAGCTCACCATCTACGAACACTGAAGCTTTCTTT. Its translation is CASSPSTNTEAFF. Looking up the rest from reference TRBV18 and TRBJ1-1 gives the full variable domain: NAGVMQNPRHLVRRRGQEARLRCSPMKGHSHVYWYRQLPEEGLKFMVYLQKENIIDESGMPKERFSAEFPKEGPSILRIQQVVRGDSAAYFCASSPSTNTEAFFGQGTRLTVV.

This chain uses TRBV28 with TRBJ1-2; 9 positions match TRBD1. Germline CDR1 MDHEN, CDR2 SYDVKM. CDR3 length: 14 residues. The V segment lost 3 bases and the J segment 8 bases; nucleotides outside the gene matches: 7. The CDR3 DNA is TGTGCCAGCAGTTTCTCCGGGACAGGGTACGGCTACACCTTC. It specifies CASSFSGTGYGYTF.

The chain's CDR3 is CASSFNRDSYYSNQPQHF. The CDR3 region has the DNA TGTGCCAGCAGCTTTAATCGGGACAGCTATTATAGCAATCAGCCCCAGCATTTT. The chain joins TRBV2 to TRBJ1-5; 7 bases line up with TRBD1. V dropped 6 bases and J dropped 0; count of bases not matched to a gene: 14. Germline CDR1 reads SNHLY; CDR2 reads FYNNEI. The CDR3 runs 18 residues.

Written as DNA, the CDR3 is TGCGCCAGCAGCCACAGACAGGGCCCGAACTATGGCTACACCTTC. Amino acids: CASSHRQGPNYGYTF. The J gene is TRBJ1-2, the V gene TRBV4-1, with 7 bases aligning to TRBD1. The CDR3 contains 15 residues. Germline CDR1 is MGHRA and CDR2 is YSYEKL. Trimming at V came to 3 bases and at J to 2 bases, leaving 6 bases not matched to a gene.

As for this clone: A read error may account for a junction end that differs from germline. The chain is built from TRBV2 and TRBJ1-2, with D uncertain. There are 14 residues in the CDR3. Germline V gene sequence: CDR1 SNHLY, CDR2 FYNNEI. The CDR3 reads CASSKASANYGYTF. The CDR3 coding sequence is TGTGCCAGCAGTAAAGCCAGTGCTAACTATGGCTACACCTTC.

The gene calls are TRBV4-2 and TRBJ1-1, with TRBD1 matching over 8 bases. The CDR3 runs to 16 residues. Per germline, CDR1 LGHNA and CDR2 YNFKEQ. The junction had 10 bases not matched to a gene; V was cut back by 0 bases and J by 7 bases. The chain's CDR3 is CASSQDPQGASNEAFF. The CDR3, as DNA: TGTGCCAGCAGCCAAGATCCCCAGGGGGCATCGAATGAAGCTTTCTTT.

This clone was seen once. The chain joins TRBV9 to TRBJ1-6; D ambiguous. Trimming removed 4 bases from V and 7 bases from J, with 9 bases in between. The CDR3 has 13 residues. Germline CDR1 is SGDLS and CDR2 is YYNGEE. As DNA, the CDR3 is TGTGCCAGCAGCCCATTTGAGAATTCACCCCTCCACTTT. This sequence encodes CASSPFENSPLHF.

This chain joins TRBV11-1 and TRBJ2-5, with D uncertain. The CDR3 length is 15 residues. The germline V gene has CDR1 SGHAT and CDR2 FQDESV (reference sequence). V was pared by 3 bases and J by 2 bases, with 13 bases between. The CDR3 bases are TGTGCCAGCAGCTTCTATCAGGATGAACAAGAGACCCAGTACTTC. Its protein product is CASSFYQDEQETQYF.

This sequence joins TRBV23-1 and TRBJ2-3, with D perhaps TRBD1 (5 bases). TRBV23-1 is an ORF for which the function is uncertain. CDR3 length: 16 residues. Trimming stripped 1 base from V and 1 base from J, with 12 bases between. As DNA, the CDR3 is TGCGCCAGCAGTCAATGGGGCTGGACGGGCACAGATACGCAGTATTTT. The encoded protein is CASSQWGWTGTDTQYF.

This clone was detected only a few times. The chain joins TRBV9 to TRBJ2-1; unclear D gene. V lost 0 bases and J 0 bases, leaving 10 bases between the germline ends. CDR1 and CDR2 from the germline V gene are SGDLS and YYNGEE. CDR3 length equals 16 residues. The CDR3 loop reads CASSVASRSSYNEQFF. The CDR3 DNA reads TGTGCCAGCAGCGTAGCGTCTAGGAGCTCCTACAATGAGCAGTTCTTC.

V usage is TRBV10-2 and J usage is TRBJ2-7; D might be TRBD2 (6 bases). V was cut by 6 bases and J by 7 bases, with 19 bases left in between. The germline V gene encodes CDR1 WSHSY and CDR2 SAAADI. The CDR3 spans 14 residues. The CDR3 nucleotides are TGCGCCAGCAGCATGATTAGGGAGGTCGAGGAGCAGTACTTC. Protein sequence: CASSMIREVEEQYF.

This chain uses TRBV29-1 with TRBJ2-1, with TRBD1 identical over 8 bases. V lost 7 bases, J lost 0 bases, and 11 bases stayed unmatched. Germline V CDR1 and CDR2: SQVTM, ANQGSEA. This CDR3 has 16 residues. The CDR3 DNA follows: TGCAGCGCATTAGACAGGGGTCCTGTCTCCTACAATGAGCAGTTCTTC. Translating gives CSALDRGPVSYNEQFF.

This chain joins TRBV6-5 and TRBJ1-3, with D perhaps matching TRBD1 (6 bases). The CDR3 loop spans 14 amino acids. Per the germline V gene, CDR1 is MNHEY and CDR2 is SVGAGI. V lost 5 bases, J lost 0 bases, and 8 bases lay in between. CDR3 bases: TGTGCCAGCAGTACAGGGATCTCTGGAAACACCATATATTTT. It codes for CASSTGISGNTIYF.

This clone was detected once. V is TRBV10-2 and J is TRBJ2-5; 7 nucleotides match TRBD1. The CDR3 loop spans 14 amino acids. J gave up 7 bases and V 0 bases, and 5 bases lay outside the gene matches. Germline V gene lookup returns CDR1 WSHSY and CDR2 SAAADI. The CDR3 sequence is CASSESGQDGTQYF. CDR3 sequence (DNA): TGCGCCAGCAGTGAGTCAGGACAGGATGGGACCCAGTACTTC.

The rearrangement joins TRBV30 to TRBJ1-6, with D maybe TRBD1 (6 bases). V was pared by 2 bases and J by 14 bases, with 16 bases between. The length of the CDR3 is 13 residues. CDR1 is GTSNPN, CDR2 SVGIG, per germline (reference sequence). CDR3 in DNA: TGTGCCTGGAGTCCACAGGGTATAGGATCCCTCCACTTT. Its protein product is CAWSPQGIGSLHF.

J is TRBJ2-1 and V is TRBV2; 12 nucleotides agree with TRBD2. The CDR3 is 16 amino acids. The junction had 4 bases not matched to a gene; V was cut back by 5 bases and J by 2 bases. Germline lookup yields CDR1 SNHLY and CDR2 FYNNEI. Here the CDR3 DNA reads TGTGCCAGCAGTCTAGCGGGAGGGCAACCCTACAATGAGCAGTTCTTC. Protein product: CASSLAGGQPYNEQFF.